The clone carrying this TCR beta chain was seen more than once but under ten times. Its antigen remains unknown. TCRdb re-analysed the reads in MiXCR, keeping a single row per CDR3 protein. Of about 900,000 distinct CDR3 sequences listed, approximately 33% are singletons. The data are from a study of T cell repertoires in cytomegalovirus infection. Across the study: HLA-B-restricted CMV epitopes that are well studied were used alongside recently identified HLA-C-restricted ones. It was the public TCR beta signatures that indicated both CMV infection and matching HLA type. Study-wide points: The cumulative frequency of public TCR beta families identified carriers of CMV plus the relevant HLA. Dominating the ex vivo response were TCR beta clonotypes that were CMV-specific and HLA-C-restricted.

The germline V gene has CDR1 LGHNA and CDR2 YSLEER. The CDR3 totals 13 residues. The V and J ends lost 2 bases and 4 bases respectively, with 6 bases between them. The sequencing used cultured CD8+ T cells from PBMCs, collected from culture after CMV antigen stimulation. The sequence came from a human donor in good health (CMV status not recorded). Some clones in this sample may be carry-over from other donors' samples. The chain is built from TRBV4-3 and TRBJ2-1; perhaps TRBD1 as D (5 bases). CDR3 DNA sequence: TGCGCCAGCAGCCAACGACAGTACAATGAGCAGTTCTTC. Amino acids: CASSQRQYNEQFF.